This T cell receptor (beta chain) was sequenced in a study of blood T cell repertoires in COVID-19. For the study at large: Samples came from the United States, Italy and Spain, spanning acute and convalescent COVID-19.

V trimming: 9 bases; J trimming: 3 bases; junction bases outside the gene matches: 13. There are 16 residues in the CDR3. The germline CDR1 and CDR2 sequences are LGHDT and YNNKEL (reference sequence). Only in-frame clones appear in the TCRdb table, and some are missing; sequencing was by immunoSEQ multiplex PCR. This table has 90,000 to 120,000 clones, roughly 90% appearing once. The rearrangement uses TRBV3-1 (or the pseudogene TRBV3-2) and TRBJ2-2; 7 bases line up with TRBD2. The clonotype originates from a man in his 70s with acute or convalescent COVID-19. The sequencing input was peripheral blood. The CDR3 DNA is TGTGCCAGACCAACAAATCTAGCGGAGTACACCGGGGAGCTGTTTTTT. This encodes CARPTNLAEYTGELFF.